The source of this T cell receptor beta chain is a study of blood T cell repertoires in COVID-19 (dated by TCRdb to the early 2020s). The study in broad terms: Collaborator samples came from the United States, Italy and Spain and covered acute and convalescent phases of COVID-19. The prospective study material was composed of cDNA or gDNA derived from T cells, B-cell-depleted T cells, or PBMCs. Deeply sampled blood TCRbeta repertoires from subjects exposed to, actively infected with, or recovered from COVID-19 were included in the dataset. The repertoires were made available in a free public database intended to serve as a resource for research on the immune response to SARS-CoV-2. The samples were drawn from the first 160 participants of the ongoing ImmuneRACE study and from 950 to 1,500 subjects provided by 6 global collaborators. Sample metadata almost always included a de-identified subject ID, COVID-19 status, age in years and sex. Where available, HLA class I and class II types were obtained from metadata supplied by the sample provider rather than from assay-based typing.

In Seattle, one collaborating source enrolled patients while the infection was active and tracked those patients longitudinally over the course of disease. Each collaborating institution followed its own protocols to collect whole blood in K2EDTA tubes. Collaborator samples were shipped for TCRbeta analysis as frozen whole blood, isolated PBMCs, or DNA extracted from either sample type. The immunoSEQ Assay, a bias-controlled multiplex PCR, was used to amplify TCRbeta CDR3 regions from genomic DNA. The study's own analysis went as follows. Nucleated cell counts per sample were estimated from amplification of reference gene primers within the assay. To quantify the absolute abundance of each unique TCRbeta CDR3 rearrangement, sequence reads were collapsed and filtered. For each sample, productive Simpson clonality was calculated as the square root of Simpson's diversity index over productive rearrangements. The clones in this table, taken by TCRdb from immuneACCESS, are in-frame only. Not every clone is retained; where verified, under half of the shortfall comes from an unresolved V gene, and the cause of the rest is unknown. That table gives V, J and clone size, and the DNA gave D and trimming. This sample holds 450,000 or so clones; over 85% were observed only once. 0.8% to 0.85% of the sample is taken by the ten largest.

Comments on this clone: What this receptor recognizes is not known. No quality values exist for individual bases; no much larger clone is one base distant.

Overall study results and their limits: How much clinical and demographic metadata was included differed by source and by participant, and the metadata was provided uncurated.

The cysteine opens and the phenylalanine closes a CDR3 of 13 amino acids. Here the CDR3 DNA is all that survives: 39 bases in frame from base 1. The germline V gene encodes CDR1 SEHNR and CDR2 FQNEAQ (reference sequence). At the junction V is shortened by 3 bases and J by 8 bases; bases outside the gene matches: 3. The sequence is built from TRBV7-9 and TRBJ1-2, with 10 bases in between that match TRBD1. The clonotype comes from a man between 18 and 29 years old with COVID-19, enrolled during active disease. The sample consisted of peripheral blood. The CDR3 is CASSFVTGGGYTF. The base sequence is TGTGCCAGCAGCTTTGTGACAGGGGGCGGCTACACCTTC. Beyond the CDR3, the reference TRBV7-9 and TRBJ1-2 genes provide the residues; the full variable domain reads: DTGVSQNPRHKITKRGQNVTFRCDPISEHNRLYWYRQTLGQGPEFLTYFQNEAQLEKSRLLSDRFSAERPKGSFSTLEIQRTEQGDSAMYLCASSFVTGGGYTFGSGTRLTVV.